These 13 T cell receptor beta chains were all obtained from the same sample, sequenced in a study of T-cell memory formation after mild COVID-19. TCRdb itself ran the 5' RACE reads through MiXCR, one entry per CDR3 protein. Found here are under 450,000 distinct CDR3 sequences, 20% to 25% of them singletons; the top ten hold roughly 14%. What was sequenced was PBMCs or a T cell subset sorted from them (not recorded which). These receptors originate from an adult woman who had mild COVID-19 (a few samples of this study predate the infection). Cell type and time point are not known.

A few counts support this clonotype. The chain joins TRBV4-3 to TRBJ2-1; a possible D gene is TRBD1 (6 bases). The V gene lost 0 bases and the J gene lost 5 bases, with 11 bases spanning the gap. Germline V gene lookup returns CDR1 LGHNA and CDR2 YSLEER. The CDR3 length is 15 residues. CDR3 coding DNA: TGCGCCAGCAGCCAAGATTTTGGACAGCACAATGAGCAGTTCTTC. Translating it yields CASSQDFGQHNEQFF.

The chain carries TRBV7-7 and TRBJ2-7; no clear D gene. The CDR3 runs 15 residues. V shed 3 bases and J shed 3 bases, with 15 bases lying between them. Germline V gene data show CDR1 as SSHAT and CDR2 as FNYEAQ (reference sequence). CDR3 nucleotides: TGTGCCAGCAGCTTCGGCCAAGGACCGAACTACGAGCAGTACTTC. It translates to CASSFGQGPNYEQYF.

The rearrangement joins TRBV7-9 to TRBJ1-1; weak D call: TRBD1 (5 bases). Germline CDR1 reads SEHNR; CDR2 reads FQNEAQ (reference sequence). The CDR3 consists of 13 residues. With 4 bases removed from V and 10 bases from J, the gap between germline ends came to 16 bases. For the CDR3, the DNA is TGTGCCAGCAGCTCTTGGCGGGACCCCGGAGCTTTCTTT. It codes for CASSSWRDPGAFF.

V and J are TRBV2 and TRBJ2-7; TRBD2 matches at 8 bases. Losses at the gene ends were 1 base for V and 5 bases for J; bases not matched to a gene: 7. Germline values: CDR1 SNHLY, CDR2 FYNNEI. There are 15 residues in the CDR3. The CDR3 DNA follows: TGTGCCAGCAGTGAAGGTCGGGGGGGGCTCGACGAGCAGTACTTC. This encodes CASSEGRGGLDEQYF.

This clonotype has only a few counts. The gene calls are TRBV7-8 and TRBJ2-4; 7 positions agree with TRBD2. The CDR3 covers 15 residues. V shed 5 bases and J 2 bases; nucleotides not matched to a gene: 6. Germline CDR1 SGHVS, CDR2 FQNEAQ. The CDR3 reads CASSPTGGTKNIQYF. CDR3 DNA sequence: TGTGCCAGCAGCCCTACGGGGGGAACCAAAAACATTCAGTACTTC.

This clonotype was observed a few times. The chain combines TRBV4-2 with TRBJ2-1; no definite D call. Trimming removed 0 bases at V and 15 bases at J, with 18 bases between. Looked up from germline, CDR1 is LGHNA and CDR2 is YNFKEQ. The CDR3 length is 14 residues. CDR3 region: CASSQDLAPRSLFF. The DNA for the CDR3 is TGTGCCAGCAGCCAAGATTTGGCCCCACGAAGTTTGTTCTTC.

The rearrangement links TRBV5-1 to TRBJ1-1; no definite D call. Trimming cost V 0 bases and J 0 bases, with 9 bases left between them. Germline V lookup: CDR1 SGHRS, CDR2 YFSETQ. This CDR3 is built from 15 residues. CDR3 DNA: TGCGCCAGCAGCTTGGAGCGGGGAGTGAACACTGAAGCTTTCTTT. Its translation: CASSLERGVNTEAFF.

The CDR3 DNA follows: TGTGCCAGCAGGGGACTAGCGGGATCCGAGCAGTACTTC. It translates to CASRGLAGSEQYF. J is TRBJ2-7 and V is TRBV6-2 or TRBV6-3; 13 bases match TRBD2. Germline-derived CDR1 and CDR2 are MNHEY and SVGEGT. The CDR3 is 13 residues long. Trimming cost V 6 bases and J 6 bases; bases outside gene matches: 2.

This clonotype has more than one count but fewer than ten. The chain recombines TRBV7-9 with TRBJ1-1; 9 nucleotides align to TRBD1. Germline loops: CDR1 SEHNR, CDR2 FQNEAQ (reference sequence). This CDR3 spans 14 amino acids. The V segment lost 7 bases and the J segment 0 bases; nucleotides outside the gene matches: 3. The CDR3 nucleotides read TGTGCCAGCAAGGGACAGGGATTGAACACTGAAGCTTTCTTT. Protein sequence: CASKGQGLNTEAFF.

The genes are TRBV24-1 and TRBJ2-1, with 9 bases lining up with TRBD2. The ends lost 0 bases at V and 4 bases at J; junction bases unmatched: 9. There are 18 residues in the CDR3. Germline lookup yields CDR1 KGHDR and CDR2 SFDVKD. The chain's CDR3 is CATSDLATGTSSYNEQFF. CDR3 bases: TGTGCCACCAGTGATTTGGCCACCGGGACTAGCTCTTACAATGAGCAGTTCTTC.

The chain has TRBV5-4 and TRBJ2-1, with a tentative D call TRBD1 (5 bases). V was clipped by 2 bases and J by 8 bases, with 20 bases between them. Germline CDR1 reads SGHNT; CDR2 reads YYREEE (reference sequence). This CDR3 spans 16 amino acids. CDR3: CASSFRQTVAYDEQFF. The CDR3 bases are TGTGCCAGCAGCTTCCGACAGACGGTTGCCTATGATGAGCAGTTCTTC.

This clonotype occurred a few times. The chain links TRBV3-1 to TRBJ1-2; D gene ambiguous. The V gene lost 0 bases and the J gene lost 8 bases, with 10 bases spanning the gap. The CDR3 runs 13 residues. Germline V gene data show CDR1 as LGHDT and CDR2 as YNNKEL (reference sequence). As DNA, the CDR3 is TGTGCCAGCAGCCAAGAGGGAGGTCGGGGCTACACCTTC. Its protein product is CASSQEGGRGYTF.

This clonotype was found a few times. V gene TRBV7-9 combines with J gene TRBJ2-7; TRBD2 might be the D (5 bases). Germline CDR1 reads SEHNR; CDR2 reads FQNEAQ (reference sequence). This CDR3 has 15 residues. With 1 base removed from V and 0 bases from J, the gap between germline ends came to 10 bases. The chain's CDR3 is CASSLDYGSSYEQYF. CDR3 coding DNA: TGTGCCAGCAGCTTAGATTATGGGAGCTCCTACGAGCAGTACTTC.